The text below deals with one TCR beta chain. The data originate from a study of blood T cell repertoires in COVID-19. Study-wide background: Researchers got acute and convalescent COVID-19 samples from the United States, Italy and Spain. PBMCs, B-cell-depleted T cells, or T cells provided the cDNA or gDNA that made up the material.

CDR1 and CDR2 from the germline V gene are SGHNT and YYREEE (reference sequence). The CDR3 has 14 amino acids. V dropped 1 base and J dropped 4 bases, with 11 bases sitting between them. Assay: immunoSEQ multiplex PCR; the TCRdb copy retains only in-frame clones and omits some. The sample has 110,000 to 150,000 clones, around nine tenths seen once; the top ten hold around 5.4%. The sequence was collected from a human donor in a cohort sampled during active COVID-19. The chain combines TRBV5-4 with TRBJ1-2; D might be TRBD1 (6 bases). The sequenced sample was peripheral blood. CDR3: CASSLTGHIYGYTF. CDR3 bases: TGTGCCAGCAGCTTGACGGGACACATCTATGGCTACACCTTC.